Shown below are 6 T cell receptor beta chains from a single sample sequenced in a study of blood T cell repertoires in COVID-19. Assay used: immunoSEQ multiplex PCR; TCRdb lists only in-frame clones, some missing. The repertoire holds around 180,000 clones, around 87% seen once, with roughly 2.5% in the top ten. Source material: peripheral blood. These TCRs come from a man aged 40-50 years with active or convalescent COVID-19.

This chain links TRBV3-1 (or the pseudogene TRBV3-2) with TRBJ2-5, with a tentative D call TRBD1 (5 bases). Germline loops: CDR1 LGHDT, CDR2 YNNKEL (reference sequence). CDR3 length equals 13 residues. V was shortened by 1 base and J by 9 bases, with 12 bases between the two germline ends. CDR3 loop: CASSQGGEGAQYF. Written as DNA, the CDR3 is TGTGCCAGCAGCCAAGGTGGGGAAGGGGCCCAGTACTTC.

The chain combines TRBV6-5 with TRBJ1-6, with 8 bases matching TRBD1. Trimming took 6 bases from V and 5 from J; bases not matched to a gene: 3. This CDR3 region has 14 residues. Germline values: CDR1 MNHEY, CDR2 SVGAGI. The CDR3 DNA sequence: TGTGCCAGCAGCGGGACAGGTGATAATTCACCCCTCCACTTT. This encodes CASSGTGDNSPLHF.

This chain joins TRBV12-3 or TRBV12-4 and TRBJ2-1; D might be TRBD1 (5 bases). Deletions cut 7 bases from V and 8 bases from J, with 9 bases between. This CDR3 is 11 amino acids long. This chain's CDR3 is CASNLGDEQFF. The CDR3 coding sequence is TGTGCCAGCAATCTAGGGGATGAGCAGTTCTTC.

This clone is a singleton in its sample. This sequence joins TRBV11-2 and TRBJ1-4; a weak D match, TRBD1 (6 bases). The CDR3 extends over 15 amino acids. Germline CDR1 SGHAT, CDR2 FQNNGV. Between the trimmed V and J ends, which lost 5 bases and 7 bases, there was a span of 17 bases. CDR3 DNA: TGTGCCAGCAGCCAAGATACAGGGCGGAGTGAAAAACTGTTTTTT. Its protein is CASSQDTGRSEKLFF.

The chain links TRBV13 to TRBJ2-1; 12 bases agree with TRBD2. Trimming removed 0 bases from V and 5 bases from J; junction bases left unmatched: 8. CDR3 size: 18 residues. In germline, CDR1 is PRHDT, CDR2 FYEKMQ (reference sequence). The CDR3 here is CASSLGIVGLAGDNEQFF. CDR3 in DNA: TGTGCCAGCAGCTTAGGCATCGTGGGACTAGCGGGCGACAATGAGCAGTTCTTC.

The gene calls are TRBV15 and TRBJ2-1, with 11 bases aligning to TRBD2. V was pared by 1 base and J by 9 bases, with 14 bases of the junction left unmatched. CDR1 is LNHNV and CDR2 is YYDKDF in the germline V gene (reference sequence). The CDR3 contains 18 residues. This CDR3 reads CATSRALAGGRFVTEQFF. CDR3 coding DNA: TGTGCCACCAGCAGAGCCTTAGCGGGGGGGCGTTTCGTGACTGAGCAGTTCTTC.